The rows below give T cell receptor beta chains drawn from one sample of a study of T cell responses to AZD1222 COVID-19 vaccine. Sequenced by immunoSEQ multiplex PCR; TCRdb stores in-frame clones only, minus some. The data show about 140,000 clones, more than 75% seen once. Sequenced here: peripheral blood, sampled 28 days after the second AZD1222 dose. The receptors come from an adult who received the AZD1222 COVID-19 vaccine. Both conserved end residues are part of each CDR3. Clone sizes are given selectively: once, few, many, or a class where the clone is expanded.

size	V	J	CDR3
.	TRBV7-3	TRBJ1-2	CASGTGQGASDYGYTF
.	TRBV6-5	TRBJ1-6	CASRSLQTSPLHF
.	TRBV11-3	TRBJ2-2	CASSSQTSAFNTGELFF
once	TRBV24-1	TRBJ1-2	CATSAGRGDGYTF
.	TRBV12-5	TRBJ2-3	CASGFADTQYF
many	TRBV28	TRBJ1-6	CASHSSSYNSPLHF
.	TRBV20-1	TRBJ2-2	CSASQRGIVTGELFF
.	TRBV7-2	TRBJ2-1	CASSRDRGQNEQFF
.	TRBV28	TRBJ2-6	CATRPPRGPGANVLTF
.	TRBV6-6	TRBJ1-3	CASNKVGPLTTIYF
.	TRBV5-1	TRBJ1-4	CASSLAQNEKLFF
.	TRBV6-6	TRBJ1-1	CASRGQGQSAFF
.	TRBV30	TRBJ2-4	CAWSVPGARAAIQYF
once	TRBV4-1	TRBJ2-1	CASSQDRSGGTRINEQFF
once	TRBV4-1	TRBJ1-2	CASSQDAQNYGYTF
once	TRBV7-3	TRBJ2-1	CASSTRGGDNEQFF
.	TRBV12-5	TRBJ1-1	CASGLGLYTEAFF
.	TRBV6-5	TRBJ2-1	CASSYLEGTEQFF
.	TRBV11-1	TRBJ2-7	CASSSGLAGVGEQYF
few	TRBV5-1	TRBJ2-1	CASSFHGGYNEQFF
.	TRBV5-1	TRBJ1-6	CASSPDVPRVGANSPLHF
.	TRBV3-1/TRBV3-2	TRBJ1-6	CASSQEGQGNNSPLHF
.	TRBV7-9	TRBJ2-2	CASSQRGGLTTGELFF
.	TRBV2	TRBJ1-5	CASSEALGAPVRF
.	TRBV4-3	TRBJ2-7	CASSQYRDRGSYEQYF
.	TRBV28	TRBJ2-7	CASSVAGGRSYEQYF
.	TRBV3-1/TRBV3-2	TRBJ2-1	CASSSTGGVYNEQFF
once	TRBV27	TRBJ2-5	CASKSGGGQETQYF
.	TRBV4-1	TRBJ1-5	CASSQDRSQGNQPQHF
.	TRBV7-9	TRBJ2-3	CASSLRGGSVGDTQYF
.	TRBV25-1	TRBJ2-1	CASSEEVSYNEQFF
.	TRBV7-2	TRBJ2-2	CASSFFGELFF
once	TRBV3-1/TRBV3-2	TRBJ1-5	CASSLRQGDQPQHF
.	TRBV2	TRBJ2-7	CASSEPTSYEQYF
.	TRBV10-1	TRBJ2-1	CASTRDRSIDEQFF
.	TRBV27	TRBJ2-7	CASSSGTGGVFWDWAYEQYF
few	TRBV19	TRBJ1-1	CASSIGPGQTMNTEAFF
once	TRBV6-1	TRBJ2-5	CASTESGRQTQYF
.	TRBV4-1	TRBJ1-5	CASSPEWGAEQPQHF
.	TRBV3-1/TRBV3-2	TRBJ1-5	CASSQGFEQPQHF
.	TRBV3-1/TRBV3-2	TRBJ1-1	CASSQGQGTDTEAFF
.	TRBV11-2	TRBJ1-1	CASSLEQQAFF
few	TRBV15	TRBJ1-1	CATSNRRDTEAFF
.	TRBV18	TRBJ1-5	CASSRSPGTVYSNQPQHF